This T cell receptor (beta chain) is from a study of T cell responses to AZD1222 COVID-19 vaccine. Germline V gives CDR1 SGHRS, CDR2 YFSETQ. The CDR3 extends over 17 amino acids. V was cut by 0 bases and J by 8 bases, with 23 bases left in between. Profiled with immunoSEQ multiplex PCR; TCRdb holds only in-frame clones, not every one. This sample has about 130,000 clones, with about 80% found just once. The receptor was isolated from an adult in good health. The starting material was peripheral blood, obtained on day 0 of AZD1222 vaccination. V gene TRBV5-1 combines with J gene TRBJ1-2; D perhaps matches TRBD1 (6 bases). The CDR3 region has the DNA TGCGCCAGCAGCTTGGAGGGGGGAGGGGTACCCCCTTACGGCTACACCTTC. This sequence encodes CASSLEGGGVPPYGYTF.